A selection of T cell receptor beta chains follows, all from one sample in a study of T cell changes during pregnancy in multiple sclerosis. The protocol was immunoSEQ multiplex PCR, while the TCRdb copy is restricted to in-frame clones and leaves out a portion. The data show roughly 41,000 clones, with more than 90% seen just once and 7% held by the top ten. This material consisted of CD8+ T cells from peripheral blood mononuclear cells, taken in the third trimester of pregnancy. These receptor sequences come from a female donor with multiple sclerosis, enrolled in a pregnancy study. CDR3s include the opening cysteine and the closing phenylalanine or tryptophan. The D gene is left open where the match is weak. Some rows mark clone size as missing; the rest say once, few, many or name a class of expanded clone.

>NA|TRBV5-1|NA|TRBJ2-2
CASSLEAGKGGELFF
TGCGCCAGCAGCTTGGAAGCAGGGAAGGGTGGGGAGCTGTTTTTT
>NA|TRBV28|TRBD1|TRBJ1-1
CASIVRGLGGTEAFF
TGTGCCAGCATTGTAAGGGGGCTGGGAGGCACTGAAGCTTTCTTT
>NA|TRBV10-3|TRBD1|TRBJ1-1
CAISPGTDMNTEAFF
TGTGCCATCAGTCCTGGGACAGATATGAACACTGAAGCTTTCTTT
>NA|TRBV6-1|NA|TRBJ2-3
CASSEAFVETSTDTQYF
TGTGCCAGCAGTGAAGCCTTTGTAGAGACTAGCACAGATACGCAGTATTTT
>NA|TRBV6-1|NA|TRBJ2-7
CASSEIVGVYEQYF
TGTGCCAGCAGTGAGATTGTGGGAGTCTACGAGCAGTACTTC
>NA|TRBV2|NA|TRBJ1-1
CASSEWAGNTEAFF
TGTGCCAGCAGTGAATGGGCCGGGAACACTGAAGCTTTCTTT
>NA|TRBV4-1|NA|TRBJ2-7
CASSQHTSSEQYF
TGCGCCAGCAGCCAACATACTAGTTCCGAGCAGTACTTC
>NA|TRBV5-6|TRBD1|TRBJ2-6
CASRRDRGALGANVLTF
TGTGCCAGCAGGCGCGACAGGGGCGCCCTTGGGGCCAACGTCCTGACTTTC
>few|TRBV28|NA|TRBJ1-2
CASSLSGDYGYTF
TGTGCCAGCAGTTTGTCCGGAGACTATGGCTACACCTTC
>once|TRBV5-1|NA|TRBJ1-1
CASSIQGRTEAFF
TGCGCCAGCAGCATACAGGGACGCACTGAAGCTTTCTTT
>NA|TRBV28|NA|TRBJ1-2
CASTPEGWDGYTF
TGTGCCAGCACCCCAGAGGGTTGGGATGGCTACACCTTC
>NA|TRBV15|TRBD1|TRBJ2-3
CASDPGQGGDTQYF
TGTGCCTCAGACCCGGGACAGGGCGGAGATACGCAGTATTTT
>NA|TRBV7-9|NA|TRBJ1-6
CASSFPGNNSPLHF
TGTGCCAGCAGCTTTCCGGGGAACAATTCACCCCTCCACTTT
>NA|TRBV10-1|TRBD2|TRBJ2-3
CASRTNTSGGHTDTQYF
TGCGCCAGCAGGACGAACACTAGCGGGGGCCACACAGATACGCAGTATTTT
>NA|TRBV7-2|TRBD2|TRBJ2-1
CASSWLAGVNEQFF
TGTGCCAGCAGCTGGCTAGCGGGAGTCAATGAGCAGTTCTTC
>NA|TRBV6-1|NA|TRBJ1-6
CASSEGPGSDSPLHF
TGTGCCAGCAGTGAAGGGCCAGGTAGTGATTCACCCCTCCACTTT
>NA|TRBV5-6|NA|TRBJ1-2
CASSHGEGYTF
TGTGCCAGCAGCCACGGAGAAGGCTACACCTTC
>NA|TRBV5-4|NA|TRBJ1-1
CASRRDLGTEAFF
TGTGCCAGCCGGAGGGACCTAGGCACTGAAGCTTTCTTT
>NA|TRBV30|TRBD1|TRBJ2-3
CAWSATGGDTQYF
TGTGCCTGGAGTGCGACAGGGGGAGATACGCAGTATTTT
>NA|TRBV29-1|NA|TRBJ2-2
CSVEWYKGEEPGELFF
TGCAGCGTTGAATGGTATAAGGGGGAAGAACCCGGGGAGCTGTTTTTT
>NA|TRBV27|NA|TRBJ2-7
CASRGQFTYEQYF
TGTGCCAGCAGGGGCCAATTTACCTACGAGCAGTACTTC
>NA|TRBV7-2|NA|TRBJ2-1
CASSSRHDGYQFF
TGTGCCAGCAGCTCAAGACACGACGGATACCAGTTCTTC
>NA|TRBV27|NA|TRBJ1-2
CASSLYPTYMGEGYGYTF
TGTGCCAGCAGTTTATACCCAACGTATATGGGGGAGGGCTATGGCTACACCTTC
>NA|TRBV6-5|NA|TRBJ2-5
CASLNRVETQYF
TGTGCCAGCCTAAACAGGGTGGAGACCCAGTACTTC
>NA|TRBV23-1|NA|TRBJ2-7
CASSPNIGGEFNEQYF
TGCGCCAGCAGCCCCAACATAGGAGGGGAGTTCAACGAGCAGTACTTC
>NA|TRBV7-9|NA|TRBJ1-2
CASSLAHVPSNYGYTF
TGTGCCAGCAGCTTAGCACATGTGCCCTCTAACTATGGCTACACCTTC
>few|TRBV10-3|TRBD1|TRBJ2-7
CATHSTGSYEQYF
TGTGCCACCCACTCGACAGGGTCATACGAGCAGTACTTC
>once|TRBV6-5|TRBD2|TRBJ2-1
CASRLLAGGYNEQFF
TGTGCCAGCAGACTACTAGCGGGGGGCTACAATGAGCAGTTCTTC
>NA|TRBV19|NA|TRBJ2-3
CASSTDYLPDTQYF
TGTGCCAGTAGTACGGACTATCTCCCAGATACGCAGTATTTT
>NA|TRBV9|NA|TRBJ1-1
CASSATGRSEAFF
TGTGCCAGCAGCGCAACAGGGCGATCTGAAGCTTTCTTT
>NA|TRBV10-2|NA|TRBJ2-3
CASSGQGEGTDTQYF
TGCGCCAGCAGTGGGCAGGGGGAGGGCACAGATACGCAGTATTTT
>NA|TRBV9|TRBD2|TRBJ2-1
CASSEPGTSGTNEQFF
TGTGCCAGCAGCGAACCCGGGACTAGCGGGACCAATGAGCAGTTCTTC
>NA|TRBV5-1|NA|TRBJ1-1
CASSLVLAGPNTEAFF
TGCGCCAGCAGCTTGGTTTTGGCAGGGCCGAACACTGAAGCTTTCTTT
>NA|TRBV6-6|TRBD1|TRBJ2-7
CASSFPGQGYEQYF
TGTGCCAGCAGTTTCCCGGGACAGGGCTACGAGCAGTACTTC
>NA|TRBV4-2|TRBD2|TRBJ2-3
CASSQGTSGGVTDTQYF
TGTGCCAGCAGCCAGGGCACTAGCGGGGGCGTAACAGATACGCAGTATTTT
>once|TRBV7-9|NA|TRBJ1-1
CASSLVGGIPKDTEAFF
TGTGCCAGCAGCTTAGTAGGGGGAATCCCCAAGGACACTGAAGCTTTCTTT
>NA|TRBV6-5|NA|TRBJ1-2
CASSYAGETYGYTF
TGTGCCAGCAGTTACGCAGGGGAGACCTATGGCTACACCTTC
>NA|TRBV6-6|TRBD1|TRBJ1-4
CASSPGTGGEKLFF
TGTGCCAGCAGCCCCGGGACAGGGGGTGAAAAACTGTTTTTT
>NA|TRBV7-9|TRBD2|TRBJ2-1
CASSSSSGSVYNEQFF
TGTGCCAGCAGCTCGTCTAGCGGGAGTGTCTACAATGAGCAGTTCTTC
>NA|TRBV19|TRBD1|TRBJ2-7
CASSIGTVSYEQYF
TGTGCCAGTAGTATCGGGACAGTCTCCTACGAGCAGTACTTC
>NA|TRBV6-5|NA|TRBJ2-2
CASSYSNAGTGELFF
TGTGCCAGCAGTTACTCGAACGCAGGCACCGGGGAGCTGTTTTTT
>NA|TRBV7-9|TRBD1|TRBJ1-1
CASRTSGGQGSEAFF
TGTGCCAGCAGAACCTCGGGGGGACAGGGGTCTGAAGCTTTCTTT
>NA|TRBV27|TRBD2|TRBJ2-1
CASSSLAGGGNEQFF
TGTGCCAGCAGTTCGCTAGCGGGAGGCGGTAATGAGCAGTTCTTC
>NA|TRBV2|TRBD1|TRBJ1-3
CASSEAWTGRDTIYF
TGTGCCAGCAGTGAAGCGTGGACAGGTCGGGACACCATATATTTT
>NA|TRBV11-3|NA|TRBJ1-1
CASSLDDPEQVVTPGGTFF
TGTGCCAGCAGCTTAGACGACCCCGAACAGGTGGTGACTCCGGGTGGGACTTTCTTT
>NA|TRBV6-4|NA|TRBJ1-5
CASSENNNQPQHF
TGTGCCAGCAGTGAAAACAACAATCAGCCCCAGCATTTT
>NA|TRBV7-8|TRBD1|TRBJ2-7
CASSDRAQSSYEQYF
TGTGCCAGCAGCGACAGGGCGCAAAGCTCCTACGAGCAGTACTTC
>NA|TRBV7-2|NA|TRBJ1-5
CASSPSGVGNQPQHF
TGTGCCAGCAGCCCATCAGGGGTAGGCAATCAGCCCCAGCATTTT